This T cell receptor beta chain is from a study of persistence of HIV-infected CD4 T cells. Nonspecific anti-CD3/anti-CD28 bead stimulation represents the broad CD4+ T cell repertoire. Sorting selected CD4+ T cells upregulating both CD40 ligand and CD69. As for this clone: What it binds is unknown.

This was the immunoSEQ version 4 assay in survey mode. Clones were sequenced by immunoSEQ multiplex PCR, and TCRdb holds only the in-frame ones, with some missing. The sample records more than 35,000 clones, approximately 90% being singletons. The ends were cut back, 0 bases at V and 6 bases at J, with 9 bases in the middle. Germline CDR1 and CDR2: SNHLY and FYNNEI. CDR3 size: 13 residues. Sequences were derived from CD4+ T cells sorted from PBMCs after roughly 17-hour stimulation, sampled from a patient who received antiretroviral therapy. The J gene is TRBJ2-7, the V gene TRBV2; no reliable D call. The receptor comes from an adult man with HIV who was CMV-seropositive. This CDR3 is CASSEAGKAEQYF. Here the CDR3 DNA reads TGTGCCAGCAGTGAAGCGGGTAAGGCCGAGCAGTACTTC.